The 9 T cell receptor beta chains presented below share a single source sample, sequenced in a study of T cells in Graves' hyperthyroidism and ophthalmopathy. Amplified TCR beta CDR3 regions derived from RNA transcripts. TCR CDR3 underwent first-round RT-PCR with the HTBI primer set. MiXCR was run by TCRdb on the multiplex PCR reads, yielding one entry per CDR3 protein. The sample holds 600,000 to 700,000 distinct CDR3 sequences; approximately 14% are singletons and the top ten take approximately 4.3%. Specimen: blood. All receptors derive from a woman between 40 and 50 years old with Graves' ophthalmopathy.

In this sample, this clonotype turned up many times. The chain has TRBV6-1 and TRBJ2-7, with D perhaps TRBD1 (7 bases). Germline V gene lookup returns CDR1 MNHNS and CDR2 SASEGT. With 2 bases removed from V and 2 bases from J, the gap between germline ends came to 13 bases. The CDR3 length is 15 residues. The CDR3 spells CASSESAGGTYEQYF. The CDR3 coding sequence is TGTGCCAGCAGTGAATCGGCAGGGGGGACCTACGAGCAGTACTTC.

This clonotype occurred a few times. The genes are TRBV20-1 and TRBJ1-5; D is possibly TRBD1 (5 bases). V lost 7 bases and J lost 3, with 13 bases in between. The CDR3 spans 13 residues. Germline V gene sequence: CDR1 DFQATT, CDR2 SNEGSKA (reference sequence). The CDR3, as DNA: TGCAGTGGAATGGAAGGGGCCAATCAGCCCCAGCATTTT. This codes for CSGMEGANQPQHF.

Concerning this clonotype itself: A much larger clonotype is one base distant, so this may be a read error. The V and J genes are TRBV4-3 and TRBJ2-2, with D tentatively TRBD2 (6 bases). Germline V lookup: CDR1 LGHNA, CDR2 YSLEER. The CDR3 extends over 16 amino acids. CDR3 loop: CASSQDRGADTGGLFF. For the CDR3, the DNA is TGCGCCAGCAGCCAAGATAGGGGCGCGGACACCGGGGGGCTGTTTTTT.

This clonotype was seen ten or more times. The chain couples TRBV12-3 or TRBV12-4 to TRBJ1-2, with D possibly matching TRBD1 (5 bases). The CDR3 runs to 14 residues. The V gene lost 3 bases and the J gene lost 6 bases, with 14 bases spanning the gap. In nucleotides, the CDR3 is TGTGCCAGCAGTTTGGAGGGGTCTTTGGATGGCTACACCTTC. It yields the protein CASSLEGSLDGYTF.

This clonotype has ten or more counts. This chain joins TRBV7-2 and TRBJ2-7; the D gene is possibly TRBD1 (6 bases). The CDR3 extends over 16 amino acids. Germline CDR1 reads SGHTA; CDR2 reads FQGNSA. The ends were cut back, 0 bases at V and 0 bases at J, with 12 bases in the middle. CDR3: CASSLAPDRSSYEQYF. CDR3 DNA sequence: TGTGCCAGCAGCTTAGCCCCCGACAGGAGCTCCTACGAGCAGTACTTC.

This chain uses TRBV2 with TRBJ1-5; D is unresolved. The germline gives CDR1 SNHLY, CDR2 FYNNEI. The ends were cut back, 6 bases at V and 0 bases at J, with 9 bases in the middle. The CDR3 consists of 14 residues. CDR3 nucleotides: TGTGCCAGCAGGGCTCAGTATAGCAATCAGCCCCAGCATTTT. The encoded protein is CASRAQYSNQPQHF.

V usage is TRBV3-1 and J usage is TRBJ1-2; D remains unclear. This CDR3 region has 12 residues. The V gene's germline CDR1 is LGHDT and CDR2 YNNKEL (reference sequence). V shed 4 bases and J shed 7 bases, with 10 bases lying between them. CDR3 in amino acids: CASSRQDSGYTF. For the CDR3, the DNA is TGTGCCAGCAGCCGACAAGACTCTGGCTACACCTTC.

This clonotype was found many times. The V gene is TRBV28, the J gene TRBJ2-7; no reliable D call. CDR1 and CDR2 (germline): MDHEN, SYDVKM. V dropped 4 bases and J dropped 6 bases, with 31 bases sitting between them. The CDR3 is 19 residues long. This CDR3 is CASSSIWSRSSTVYREQYF. The CDR3 DNA is TGTGCCAGCAGTTCTATTTGGTCTCGGTCCTCTACCGTCTATCGCGAGCAGTACTTC.

CDR3 DNA: TGTGCCAGCAGGCCGAGGGACAACTCCTACGAGCAGTACTTC. Residues: CASRPRDNSYEQYF. The chain couples TRBV11-1 to TRBJ2-7; tentative D call: TRBD1 (6 bases). Trimming shortened V by 6 bases and J by 0 bases, and 12 bases separated the two germline ends. Germline CDR1 SGHAT, CDR2 FQDESV (reference sequence). There are 14 residues in the CDR3.